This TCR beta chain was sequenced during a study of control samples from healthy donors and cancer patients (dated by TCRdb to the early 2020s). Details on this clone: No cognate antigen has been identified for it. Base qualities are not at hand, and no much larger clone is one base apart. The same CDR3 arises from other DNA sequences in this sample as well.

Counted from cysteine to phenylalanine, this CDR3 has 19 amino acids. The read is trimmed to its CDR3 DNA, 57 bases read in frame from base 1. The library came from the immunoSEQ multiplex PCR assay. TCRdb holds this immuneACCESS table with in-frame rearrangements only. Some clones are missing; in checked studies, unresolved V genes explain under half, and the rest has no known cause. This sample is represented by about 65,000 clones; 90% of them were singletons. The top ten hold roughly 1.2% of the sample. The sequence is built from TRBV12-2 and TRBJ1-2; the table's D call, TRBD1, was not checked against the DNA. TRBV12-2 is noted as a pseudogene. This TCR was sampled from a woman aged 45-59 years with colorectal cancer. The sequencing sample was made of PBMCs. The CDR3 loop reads CASRLAIWFRDRGRRGYTF. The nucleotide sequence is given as TGTGCAAGTCGCTTAGCGATTTGGTTCCGGGACAGGGGGCGGCGGGGCTACACCTTC.